The 10 T cell receptor beta chains in this list originate from one sample, sequenced in a study of identical twins. TCRdb ran MiXCR on the 5' RACE reads and lists one entry per CDR3 protein. The sample records 350,000 to 450,000 distinct CDR3 sequences, roughly 18% being singletons. Sequenced material: naive T cells sorted from blood. The receptors here all came from a man in his fifties or sixties in good health.

This clonotype was seen a handful of times. The chain joins TRBV29-1 to TRBJ2-2; 10 bases line up with TRBD1. From germline, CDR1 is SQVTM and CDR2 ANQGSEA. After removal of 6 bases from V and 4 bases from J, the junction contained 8 bases not matched to a gene. The CDR3 runs 15 residues. The DNA of the CDR3 is TGCAGCGTCCAAACCGACAGGGGGCTCACCGGGGAGCTGTTTTTT. It specifies CSVQTDRGLTGELFF.

This rearrangement joins TRBV7-9 to TRBJ2-1; D ambiguous. Per germline, CDR1 SEHNR and CDR2 FQNEAQ (reference sequence). Trimming pared 3 bases from V and 12 bases from J, leaving 6 bases between. The CDR3 covers 10 residues. CDR3 nucleotides: TGTGCCAGCAGCTTGGTTGGGCAGTTCTTC. Its translation is CASSLVGQFF.

The sample holds many counts of this clonotype. The CDR3 nucleotides are TGTGCCAGCAGTCCCCGGGGTAGCGGGAGATTGAATGAGCAGTTCTTC. It is translated as CASSPRGSGRLNEQFF. The chain has TRBV6-2 or TRBV6-3 and TRBJ2-1; 9 positions match TRBD2. Trimming at V came to 5 bases and at J to 7 bases, leaving 12 bases not matched to a gene. Looked up from germline, CDR1 is MNHEY and CDR2 is SVGEGT. The CDR3 spans 16 residues.

Ten or more counts support this clonotype. The genes are TRBV12-3 or TRBV12-4 and TRBJ2-5, with D possibly matching TRBD2 (6 bases). The germline V and J ends were trimmed by 1 base and 5 bases, with 17 bases remaining between them. The CDR3 is 16 residues long. The CDR3 sequence: CASSLVAGLGGETQYF. DNA for the CDR3: TGTGCCAGCAGTTTAGTCGCAGGCCTTGGGGGGGAGACCCAGTACTTC.

This clonotype was seen at least ten times. V usage is TRBV14 and J usage is TRBJ2-2; D is unresolved. Germline CDR1 and CDR2: SGHDN and FVKESK. This CDR3 has 13 residues. V lost 4 bases, J lost 4 bases, and 7 bases lay in between. CDR3 loop: CASSRLSTGELFF. As DNA, the CDR3 is TGTGCCAGCAGCCGCTTGAGCACCGGGGAGCTGTTTTTT.

This clonotype was seen a few times. The chain carries TRBV4-2 and TRBJ2-2, with 11 bases aligning to TRBD2. Per germline, CDR1 LGHNA and CDR2 YNFKEQ. Trimming took 0 bases from V and 5 from J; bases not matched to a gene: 8. This CDR3 has 18 residues. CDR3 loop: CASSQEALAGGGTGELFF. The CDR3 DNA reads as TGTGCCAGCAGCCAAGAGGCGCTAGCGGGAGGAGGTACCGGGGAGCTGTTTTTT.

This clonotype was seen ten or more times. The chain uses TRBV7-9 and TRBJ2-7; 12 positions match TRBD1. The CDR3 covers 14 residues. Germline CDR1 SEHNR, CDR2 FQNEAQ (reference sequence). The J segment lost 6 bases and the V segment lost 3 bases, leaving 3 bases of the junction unmatched. The CDR3 protein is CASSLGTGGIEQYF. The CDR3 coding sequence is TGTGCCAGCAGCTTGGGGACAGGGGGCATCGAGCAGTACTTC. Supplemented by reference TRBV7-9 and TRBJ2-7, the full variable domain reads DTGVSQNPRHKITKRGQNVTFRCDPISEHNRLYWYRQTLGQGPEFLTYFQNEAQLEKSRLLSDRFSAERPKGSFSTLEIQRTEQGDSAMYLCASSLGTGGIEQYFGPGTRLTVT.

The chain carries TRBV27 and TRBJ2-6; D is perhaps TRBD2 (6 bases). V dropped 1 base and J dropped 0 bases, with 13 bases sitting between them. Germline values: CDR1 MNHEY, CDR2 SMNVEV (reference sequence). This CDR3 is built from 18 residues. CDR3 sequence: CASSLWARTISGANVLTF. In DNA, the CDR3 is TGTGCCAGCAGTTTATGGGCAAGGACTATCTCTGGGGCCAACGTCCTGACTTTC.

The chain couples TRBV11-2 to TRBJ2-1; possible D gene TRBD1, 6 bases. Germline loops: CDR1 SGHAT, CDR2 FQNNGV. The CDR3 runs to 12 residues. V was clipped by 3 bases and J by 10 bases, with 10 bases between them. The CDR3 bases are TGTGCCAGCAGCTTCCACACAGGGGAGCAGTTCTTC. Its translation: CASSFHTGEQFF. Drawing the rest from reference TRBV11-2 and TRBJ2-1, the complete variable domain is EAGVAQSPRYKIIEKRQSVAFWCNPISGHATLYWYQQILGQGPKLLIQFQNNGVVDDSQLPKDRFSAERLKGVDSTLKIQPAKLEDSAVYLCASSFHTGEQFFGPGTRLTVL.

This clonotype has a handful of counts. This rearrangement joins TRBV6-5 to TRBJ2-5, with 8 nucleotides matching TRBD1. The CDR3 covers 15 residues. Germline V CDR1 and CDR2: MNHEY, SVGAGI. V lost 0 bases to trimming and J lost 4 bases; unmatched junction nucleotides: 4. The CDR3 DNA reads as TGTGCCAGCAGTTACTCCCAGGGGGCGGGAGAGACCCAGTACTTC. Translating gives CASSYSQGAGETQYF.